This section outlines one TCR beta chain sequence together with its context. Its antigen is undetermined. This sample was taken from a study of blood T cells in healthy people across ages. Looking at the study overall: Researchers report that template switching captured about one barcoded beta molecule per two T cells. Study results and caveats: The study found TCR beta diversity correlated strongly with naive T cell percentage.

Using a J-beta primer mix together with a sample-barcoded 5' primer, a second PCR was run for 7 to 11 cycles. Carrying 12 random nucleotides, a template-switch adaptor labeled each individual cDNA molecule. MiXCR, run by TCRdb on the 5' RACE reads, gives a single entry per CDR3 protein. The sample contains about 780,000 distinct CDR3 sequences, roughly 46% of which appear only once. Germline V gives CDR1 MNHEY, CDR2 SVGEGT. This CDR3 has 14 residues. This receptor was obtained from a man aged 80 or over in good health. Material: blood. The gene calls are TRBV6-2 or TRBV6-3 and TRBJ2-4, with a tentative D call TRBD2 (7 bases). The J call may be in error: the DNA end matches TRBJ2-7 better. CDR3 DNA sequence: TGTGCCAGCAGAGGGGGGGTCGGACGCTACGAGCAGTACTTC. Protein: CASRGGVGRYEQYF.